This T cell receptor (beta chain) came from a study of blood T cell repertoires in COVID-19. For the study at large: The United States, Italy and Spain provided the acute and convalescent COVID-19 samples. PBMCs, B-cell-depleted T cells, or T cells were the source of the cDNA or gDNA that made up the material.

V shed 0 bases, J shed 4 bases, and the junction held 11 bases outside the gene matches. The CDR3 contains 18 residues. Germline-derived CDR1 and CDR2 are SGHRS and YFSETQ. As processed by the authors: How many nucleated cells were present was estimated from reference gene primer amplification. The protocol was immunoSEQ multiplex PCR, while the TCRdb copy is restricted to in-frame clones and leaves out a portion. That table is the source of V, J and clone size, and D and trimming were worked out from the DNA. The profile shows more than 150,000 clones, 80% to 85% of them singletons. The rearrangement uses TRBV5-1 and TRBJ2-3; 10 nucleotides match TRBD2. This TCR came from a woman aged 55-70 years with acute or convalescent COVID-19. The sequencing sample was made of peripheral blood. The CDR3 DNA reads TGCGCCAGCAGCTTGGAATTGGTAGCGGGGGGCCTGGCAGATACGCAGTATTTT. Translated, it gives CASSLELVAGGLADTQYF.